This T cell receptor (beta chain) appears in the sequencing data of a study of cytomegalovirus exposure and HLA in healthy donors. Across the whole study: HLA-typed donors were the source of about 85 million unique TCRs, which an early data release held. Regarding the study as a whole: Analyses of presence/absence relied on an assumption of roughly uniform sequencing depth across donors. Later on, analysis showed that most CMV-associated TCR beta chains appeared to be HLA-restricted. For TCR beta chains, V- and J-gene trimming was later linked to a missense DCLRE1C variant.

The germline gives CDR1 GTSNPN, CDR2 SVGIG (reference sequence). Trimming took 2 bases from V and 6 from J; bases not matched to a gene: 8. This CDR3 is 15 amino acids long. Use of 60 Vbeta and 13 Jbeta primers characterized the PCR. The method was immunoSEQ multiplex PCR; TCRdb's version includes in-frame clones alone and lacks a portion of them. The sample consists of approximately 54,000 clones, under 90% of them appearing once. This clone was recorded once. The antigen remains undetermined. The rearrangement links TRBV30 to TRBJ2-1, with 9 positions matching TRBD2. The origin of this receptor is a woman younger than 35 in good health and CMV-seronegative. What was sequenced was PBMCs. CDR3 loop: CAWSTPGLAFNEQFF. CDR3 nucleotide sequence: TGTGCCTGGAGTACCCCCGGACTAGCGTTCAATGAGCAGTTCTTC. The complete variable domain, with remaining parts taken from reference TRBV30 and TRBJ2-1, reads SQTIHQWPATLVQPVGSPLSLECTVEGTSNPNLYWYRQAAGRGLQLLFYSVGIGQISSEVPQNLSASRPQDRQFILSSKKLLLSDSGFYLCAWSTPGLAFNEQFFGPGTRLTVL.